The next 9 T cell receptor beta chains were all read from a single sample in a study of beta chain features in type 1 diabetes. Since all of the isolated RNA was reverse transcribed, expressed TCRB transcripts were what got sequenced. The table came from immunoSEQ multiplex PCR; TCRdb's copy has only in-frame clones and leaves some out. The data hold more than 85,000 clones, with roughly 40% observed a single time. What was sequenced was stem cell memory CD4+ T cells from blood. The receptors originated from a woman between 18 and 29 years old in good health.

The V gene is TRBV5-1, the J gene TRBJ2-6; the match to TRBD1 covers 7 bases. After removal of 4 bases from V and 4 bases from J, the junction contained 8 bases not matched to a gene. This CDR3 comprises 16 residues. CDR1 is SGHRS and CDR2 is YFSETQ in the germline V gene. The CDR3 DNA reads TGCGCCAGCAGCGGGGCGACAGGGTGGGGGGCCAACGTCCTGACTTTC. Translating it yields CASSGATGWGANVLTF.

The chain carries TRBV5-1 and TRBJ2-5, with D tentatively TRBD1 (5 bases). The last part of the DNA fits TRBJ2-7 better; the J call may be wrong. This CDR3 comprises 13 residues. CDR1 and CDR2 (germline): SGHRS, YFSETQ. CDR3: CASSLEGVYEQYF. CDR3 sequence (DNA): TGCGCCAGCAGCTTGGAAGGGGTATACGAGCAGTACTTC.

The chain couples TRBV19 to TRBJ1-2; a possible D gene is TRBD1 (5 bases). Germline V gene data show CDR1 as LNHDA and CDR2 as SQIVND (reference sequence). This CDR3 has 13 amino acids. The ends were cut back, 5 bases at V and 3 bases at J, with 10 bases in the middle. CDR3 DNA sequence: TGTGCCAGTAGTGGTCAGGGTGACTATGGCTACACCTTC. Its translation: CASSGQGDYGYTF. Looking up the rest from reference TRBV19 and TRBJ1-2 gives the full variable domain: DGGITQSPKYLFRKEGQNVTLSCEQNLNHDAMYWYRQDPGQGLRLIYYSQIVNDFQKGDIAEGYSVSREKKESFPLTVTSAQKNPTAFYLCASSGQGDYGYTFGSGTRLTVV.

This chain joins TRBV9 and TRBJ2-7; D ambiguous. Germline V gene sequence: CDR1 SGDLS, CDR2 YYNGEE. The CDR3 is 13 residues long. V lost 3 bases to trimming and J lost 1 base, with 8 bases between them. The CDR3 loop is CASSGRLSYEQYF. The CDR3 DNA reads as TGTGCCAGCAGCGGCAGGCTATCCTACGAGCAGTACTTC.

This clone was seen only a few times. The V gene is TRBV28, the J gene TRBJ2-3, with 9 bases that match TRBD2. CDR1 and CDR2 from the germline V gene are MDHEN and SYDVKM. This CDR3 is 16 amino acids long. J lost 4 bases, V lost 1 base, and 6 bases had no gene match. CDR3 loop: CASSLFIAGDPDTQYF. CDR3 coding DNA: TGTGCCAGCAGTTTATTTATAGCGGGAGATCCAGATACGCAGTATTTT.

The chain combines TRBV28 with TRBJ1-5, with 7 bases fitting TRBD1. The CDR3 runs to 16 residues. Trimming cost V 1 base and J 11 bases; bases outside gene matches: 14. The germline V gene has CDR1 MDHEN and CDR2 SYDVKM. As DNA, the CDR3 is TGTGCCAGCAGTTTATTAGACAGGGAGGCGGATGGAGCCCAGCATTTT. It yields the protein CASSLLDREADGAQHF.

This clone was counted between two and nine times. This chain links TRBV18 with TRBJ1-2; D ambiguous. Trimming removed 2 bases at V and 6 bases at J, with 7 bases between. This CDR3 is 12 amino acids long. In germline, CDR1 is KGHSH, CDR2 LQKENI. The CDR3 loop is CASSPETNGYTF. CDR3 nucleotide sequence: TGTGCCAGCTCACCAGAGACAAATGGCTACACCTTC.

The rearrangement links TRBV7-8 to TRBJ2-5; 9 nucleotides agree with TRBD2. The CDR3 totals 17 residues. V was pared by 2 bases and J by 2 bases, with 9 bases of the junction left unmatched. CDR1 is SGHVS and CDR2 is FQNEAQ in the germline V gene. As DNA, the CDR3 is TGTGCCAGCAGCTTATGGGGTAGCGGGAGAGGGCAAGAGACCCAGTACTTC. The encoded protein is CASSLWGSGRGQETQYF.

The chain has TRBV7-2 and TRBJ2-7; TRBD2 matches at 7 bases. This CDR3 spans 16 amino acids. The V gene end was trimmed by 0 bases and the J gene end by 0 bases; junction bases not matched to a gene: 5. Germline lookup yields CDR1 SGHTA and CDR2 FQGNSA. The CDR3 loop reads CASSLALAASSYEQYF. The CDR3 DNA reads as TGTGCCAGCAGCTTAGCGCTAGCGGCCAGCTCCTACGAGCAGTACTTC. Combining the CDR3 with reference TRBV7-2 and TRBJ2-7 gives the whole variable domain GAGVSQSPSNKVTEKGKDVELRCDPISGHTALYWYRQSLGQGLEFLIYFQGNSAPDKSGLPSDRFSAERTGGSVSTLTIQRTQQEDSAVYLCASSLALAASSYEQYFGPGTRLTVT.